What follows describes a single TCR beta chain. The antigen is undetermined. Primers used in a second PCR of about 7 to 12 cycles were a sample-barcoded 5' primer and a J-beta primer mix. One entry per CDR3 protein results from TCRdb running MiXCR on the 5' RACE reads. In the table there are about 1.4 million distinct CDR3 sequences, around 59% of which are singletons. These data originate in a study of blood T cells in healthy people across ages. V lost 2 bases and J lost 7, with 15 bases in between. The CDR3 has 16 amino acids. CDR1 and CDR2 (germline): MNHNS, SASEGT. General study findings and limits: Versus aged donors, long-lived donors had higher diversity and more naive CD4+ cells. Across samples, TCR beta diversity tracked strongly with naive T cell percentage. The study regarded diversity estimates from one million T cells as underestimates.

The clonotype comes from a young man in good health. The genes are TRBV6-1 and TRBJ1-6, with a possible D match to TRBD1 (5 bases). Sequences were obtained from blood. CDR3 region: CASSEFRSGYNSPLHF. The CDR3 coding sequence is TGTGCCAGCAGTGAATTCCGCTCAGGGTACAATTCACCCCTCCACTTT.